The 21 T cell receptor beta chains below all came from one sample that was sequenced in a study of cytomegalovirus exposure and HLA in healthy donors. The PCR had 60 Vbeta and 13 Jbeta primers. Assay: immunoSEQ multiplex PCR; the TCRdb copy retains only in-frame clones and omits some. The repertoire holds some 170,000 clones, with approximately 70% as singletons. The sequenced material came from PBMCs. All receptors come from a human donor in good health.

CDR3 bases: TGTGCCAGCAGTATCATAAGCGGGGGGGTGGACACAGATACGCAGTATTTT. It specifies CASSIISGGVDTDTQYF. The chain is built from TRBV27 and TRBJ2-3; 10 bases map to TRBD2. Germline V lookup: CDR1 MNHEY, CDR2 SMNVEV (reference sequence). V dropped 5 bases and J dropped 2; count of bases not matched to a gene: 10. CDR3 length: 17 amino acids.

The rearrangement uses TRBV6-1 and TRBJ2-7, with 10 positions matching TRBD1. After removal of 6 bases from V and 6 bases from J, the junction contained 11 bases not matched to a gene. Germline V gene sequence: CDR1 MNHNS, CDR2 SASEGT. This CDR3 spans 15 amino acids. Here the CDR3 DNA reads TGTGCCAGCAGCCACGGGACAGGGGCGAACGGCGAGCAGTACTTC. It yields the protein CASSHGTGANGEQYF.

The CDR3 reads CASSYGTGDNNSPLHF. The CDR3, as DNA: TGTGCCAGCAGCTATGGGACAGGGGACAATAATTCACCCCTCCACTTT. V usage is TRBV5-6 and J usage is TRBJ1-6, with 10 bases that match TRBD1. Germline V CDR1 and CDR2: SGHDT, YYEEEE. The CDR3 has 16 amino acids. J lost 5 bases, V lost 3 bases, and 5 bases had no gene match.

The V call is TRBV2, the J call TRBJ2-5, with TRBD2 identical over 8 bases. V shed 9 bases, J shed 5 bases, and the junction held 11 bases outside the gene matches. Looked up from germline, CDR1 is SNHLY and CDR2 is FYNNEI. The CDR3 has 14 residues. The CDR3, as DNA: TGTGCCAGTGCCCTTCGGGGGGGGGCTGAGACCCAGTACTTC. Protein product: CASALRGGAETQYF.

The rearrangement uses TRBV7-2 and TRBJ1-1, with TRBD1 matching 7 bases. The CDR3 runs 14 residues. The V gene's germline CDR1 is SGHTA and CDR2 FQGNSA. J was trimmed by 1 base and V by 5 bases; bases with no gene match: 4. The CDR3 DNA reads as TGTGCCAGCAGCCCGGGACAGAAGAACACTGAAGCTTTCTTT. The encoded protein is CASSPGQKNTEAFF.

This clone was counted between two and nine times. This chain uses TRBV7-8 with TRBJ1-4; 7 bases fit TRBD1. After removal of 4 bases from V and 4 bases from J, the junction contained 6 bases not matched to a gene. Germline V lookup: CDR1 SGHVS, CDR2 FQNEAQ. The CDR3 sequence is 15 residues long. This CDR3 reads CASSYTGEDNEKLFF. Written as DNA, the CDR3 is TGTGCCAGCAGCTATACAGGGGAGGATAATGAAAAACTGTTTTTT.

The chain carries TRBV15 and TRBJ1-5; D ambiguous. The CDR3 runs to 13 residues. With 5 bases removed from V and 6 bases from J, the gap between germline ends came to 11 bases. CDR1 and CDR2 (germline): LNHNV, YYDKDF (reference sequence). CDR3 sequence: CATSGEGGQPQHF. DNA of the CDR3: TGTGCCACCAGCGGGGAGGGAGGTCAGCCCCAGCATTTT. Variable domain in full (rest from reference TRBV15 and TRBJ1-5): DAMVIQNPRYQVTQFGKPVTLSCSQTLNHNVMYWYQQKSSQAPKLLFHYYDKDFNNEADTPDNFQSRRPNTSFCFLDIRSPGLGDTAMYLCATSGEGGQPQHFGDGTRLSIL.

The chain couples TRBV5-6 to TRBJ1-2, with a possible D match to TRBD1 (5 bases). The CDR3 extends over 14 amino acids. The V and J ends lost 4 bases and 4 bases respectively, with 14 bases between them. Germline V gene lookup returns CDR1 SGHDT and CDR2 YYEEEE. CDR3 loop: CASSPLGHSYGYTF. The CDR3, as DNA: TGTGCCAGCAGCCCTCTCGGACATTCCTATGGCTACACCTTC.

The rearrangement joins TRBV9 to TRBJ1-2; 10 positions agree with TRBD1. Germline V gene lookup returns CDR1 SGDLS and CDR2 YYNGEE. The CDR3 has 14 residues. The junction had 4 bases not matched to a gene; V was cut back by 3 bases and J by 5 bases. DNA of the CDR3: TGTGCCAGCAGCGCGACAGGGGGCGCGTATGGCTACACCTTC. Its protein product is CASSATGGAYGYTF.

This chain joins TRBV9 and TRBJ2-3; TRBD2 agrees at 8 bases. The ends lost 4 bases at V and 0 bases at J; junction bases unmatched: 13. CDR1 SGDLS and CDR2 YYNGEE come from the germline V gene. The CDR3 is made up of 18 amino acids. CDR3 nucleotides: TGTGCCAGCAGCCCCCCCCCGTATAGCGGGGACAGCACAGATACGCAGTATTTT. Translation gives CASSPPPYSGDSTDTQYF.

The chain combines TRBV23-1 with TRBJ2-1; 12 positions match TRBD2. TRBV23-1 is marked as an open reading frame, function uncertain. The CDR3 totals 18 residues. V was pared by 3 bases and J by 2 bases, with 8 bases of the junction left unmatched. The CDR3 DNA sequence: TGCGCCAGCAGTCACCCTCGACTAGCGGGGGATACCTACAATGAGCAGTTCTTC. This encodes CASSHPRLAGDTYNEQFF.

The genes are TRBV21-1 and TRBJ2-7; TRBD1, the table's D call, lacks a check against the DNA. TRBV21-1 is reported as a pseudogene. CDR3 length equals 14 residues. The DNA for the CDR3 is TGTGCCAGCAGCACGGACAGGGTCACCTACGAGCAGTACTTC. Its translation: CASSTDRVTYEQYF.

This chain links TRBV11-2 with TRBJ2-1, with D possibly TRBD1 on 6 matching bases. There are 11 residues in the CDR3. The germline V gene has CDR1 SGHAT and CDR2 FQNNGV. V was shortened by 5 bases and J by 12 bases, with 11 bases between the two germline ends. Written as DNA, the CDR3 is TGTGCCAGCAGCCCAGGGGAGAGGCAGTTCTTC. This translates into CASSPGERQFF.

The chain carries TRBV6-1 and TRBJ2-7; D unresolved. V gave up 10 bases and J gave up 6 bases, with 16 bases separating them. The CDR3 sequence is 12 residues long. In germline, CDR1 is MNHNS, CDR2 SASEGT. The CDR3 region is CATRGLGREQYF. DNA for the CDR3: TGTGCCACCCGAGGTCTGGGTCGCGAGCAGTACTTC.

The genes are TRBV9 and TRBJ1-3; tentatively, D is TRBD1 (6 bases). The CDR3 length is 17 residues. Germline-derived CDR1 and CDR2 are SGDLS and YYNGEE. V lost 4 bases and J 0 bases, leaving 17 bases between the germline ends. The CDR3 DNA sequence: TGTGCCAGCAGCACCCAGCGGGGGGGCCCCTCTGGAAACACCATATATTTT. Translating it yields CASSTQRGGPSGNTIYF. The full variable domain, rest sourced from reference TRBV9 and TRBJ1-3, is DSGVTQTPKHLITATGQRVTLRCSPRSGDLSVYWYQQSLDQGLQFLIQYYNGEERAKGNILERFSAQQFPDLHSELNLSSLELGDSALYFCASSTQRGGPSGNTIYFGEGSWLTVV.

The chain recombines TRBV6-1 with TRBJ1-2, with 8 nucleotides matching TRBD1. Trimming at V came to 4 bases and at J to 8 bases, leaving 9 bases not matched to a gene. The CDR3 spans 14 residues. Germline CDR1 MNHNS, CDR2 SASEGT. The CDR3 bases are TGTGCCAGCAGTGCGGACAGGGCCGGTGGGGGCTACACCTTC. Translation: CASSADRAGGGYTF.

The J gene is TRBJ2-7, the V gene TRBV19; TRBD1 agrees at 7 bases. The CDR3 consists of 13 residues. The trim removed 6 bases at V and 5 bases at J, leaving 7 bases unmatched. Germline assignment: CDR1 LNHDA and CDR2 SQIVND (reference sequence). As DNA, the CDR3 is TGTGCCAGTAGACCGACAGGGACGGACGAGCAGTACTTC. This gives the protein CASRPTGTDEQYF.

This chain connects TRBV13 to TRBJ2-1; D gene uncertain. V lost 1 base and J lost 6, with 7 bases in between. The V gene's germline CDR1 is PRHDT and CDR2 FYEKMQ (reference sequence). The CDR3 totals 13 residues. The CDR3 loop reads CASSLDYPNEQFF. The CDR3 DNA follows: TGTGCCAGCAGCTTAGACTATCCCAATGAGCAGTTCTTC.

About this clone itself: Sequence at one end of the junction differs from germline and may be a read error. The genes are TRBV7-7 and TRBJ2-1, with D perhaps TRBD2 (6 bases). The CDR3 spans 17 residues. CDR1 is SSHAT, CDR2 FNYEAQ, per germline (reference sequence). The CDR3: CASSLETLAGTYNEQFF. CDR3 DNA sequence: TGTGCTAGCAGCTTAGAAACTCTCGCGGGGACCTACAATGAGCAGTTCTTC.

This clone was observed a handful of times. The chain carries TRBV29-1 and TRBJ1-5; D may be TRBD1 (5 bases). There are 12 residues in the CDR3. V was clipped by 3 bases and J by 5 bases, with 8 bases between them. Germline CDR1 reads SQVTM; CDR2 reads ANQGSEA. CDR3: CSVETDDQPQHF. The DNA for the CDR3 is TGCAGCGTTGAGACAGATGATCAGCCCCAGCATTTT. Complete variable domain (other parts from reference TRBV29-1 and TRBJ1-5): SAVISQKPSRDICQRGTSLTIQCQVDSQVTMMFWYRQQPGQSLTLIATANQGSEATYESGFVIDKFPISRPNLTFSTLTVSNMSPEDSSIYLCSVETDDQPQHFGDGTRLSIL.

The chain links TRBV7-9 to TRBJ1-2, with D hard to call. CDR1 and CDR2 from the germline V gene are SEHNR and FQNEAQ (reference sequence). The V end lost 5 bases, the J end lost 5 bases, and 15 bases lay between the germline ends. This CDR3 is 14 amino acids long. The DNA of the CDR3 is TGTGCCAGCAGCCCGGTGGGAGCGCCTTATGGCTACACCTTC. This codes for CASSPVGAPYGYTF.